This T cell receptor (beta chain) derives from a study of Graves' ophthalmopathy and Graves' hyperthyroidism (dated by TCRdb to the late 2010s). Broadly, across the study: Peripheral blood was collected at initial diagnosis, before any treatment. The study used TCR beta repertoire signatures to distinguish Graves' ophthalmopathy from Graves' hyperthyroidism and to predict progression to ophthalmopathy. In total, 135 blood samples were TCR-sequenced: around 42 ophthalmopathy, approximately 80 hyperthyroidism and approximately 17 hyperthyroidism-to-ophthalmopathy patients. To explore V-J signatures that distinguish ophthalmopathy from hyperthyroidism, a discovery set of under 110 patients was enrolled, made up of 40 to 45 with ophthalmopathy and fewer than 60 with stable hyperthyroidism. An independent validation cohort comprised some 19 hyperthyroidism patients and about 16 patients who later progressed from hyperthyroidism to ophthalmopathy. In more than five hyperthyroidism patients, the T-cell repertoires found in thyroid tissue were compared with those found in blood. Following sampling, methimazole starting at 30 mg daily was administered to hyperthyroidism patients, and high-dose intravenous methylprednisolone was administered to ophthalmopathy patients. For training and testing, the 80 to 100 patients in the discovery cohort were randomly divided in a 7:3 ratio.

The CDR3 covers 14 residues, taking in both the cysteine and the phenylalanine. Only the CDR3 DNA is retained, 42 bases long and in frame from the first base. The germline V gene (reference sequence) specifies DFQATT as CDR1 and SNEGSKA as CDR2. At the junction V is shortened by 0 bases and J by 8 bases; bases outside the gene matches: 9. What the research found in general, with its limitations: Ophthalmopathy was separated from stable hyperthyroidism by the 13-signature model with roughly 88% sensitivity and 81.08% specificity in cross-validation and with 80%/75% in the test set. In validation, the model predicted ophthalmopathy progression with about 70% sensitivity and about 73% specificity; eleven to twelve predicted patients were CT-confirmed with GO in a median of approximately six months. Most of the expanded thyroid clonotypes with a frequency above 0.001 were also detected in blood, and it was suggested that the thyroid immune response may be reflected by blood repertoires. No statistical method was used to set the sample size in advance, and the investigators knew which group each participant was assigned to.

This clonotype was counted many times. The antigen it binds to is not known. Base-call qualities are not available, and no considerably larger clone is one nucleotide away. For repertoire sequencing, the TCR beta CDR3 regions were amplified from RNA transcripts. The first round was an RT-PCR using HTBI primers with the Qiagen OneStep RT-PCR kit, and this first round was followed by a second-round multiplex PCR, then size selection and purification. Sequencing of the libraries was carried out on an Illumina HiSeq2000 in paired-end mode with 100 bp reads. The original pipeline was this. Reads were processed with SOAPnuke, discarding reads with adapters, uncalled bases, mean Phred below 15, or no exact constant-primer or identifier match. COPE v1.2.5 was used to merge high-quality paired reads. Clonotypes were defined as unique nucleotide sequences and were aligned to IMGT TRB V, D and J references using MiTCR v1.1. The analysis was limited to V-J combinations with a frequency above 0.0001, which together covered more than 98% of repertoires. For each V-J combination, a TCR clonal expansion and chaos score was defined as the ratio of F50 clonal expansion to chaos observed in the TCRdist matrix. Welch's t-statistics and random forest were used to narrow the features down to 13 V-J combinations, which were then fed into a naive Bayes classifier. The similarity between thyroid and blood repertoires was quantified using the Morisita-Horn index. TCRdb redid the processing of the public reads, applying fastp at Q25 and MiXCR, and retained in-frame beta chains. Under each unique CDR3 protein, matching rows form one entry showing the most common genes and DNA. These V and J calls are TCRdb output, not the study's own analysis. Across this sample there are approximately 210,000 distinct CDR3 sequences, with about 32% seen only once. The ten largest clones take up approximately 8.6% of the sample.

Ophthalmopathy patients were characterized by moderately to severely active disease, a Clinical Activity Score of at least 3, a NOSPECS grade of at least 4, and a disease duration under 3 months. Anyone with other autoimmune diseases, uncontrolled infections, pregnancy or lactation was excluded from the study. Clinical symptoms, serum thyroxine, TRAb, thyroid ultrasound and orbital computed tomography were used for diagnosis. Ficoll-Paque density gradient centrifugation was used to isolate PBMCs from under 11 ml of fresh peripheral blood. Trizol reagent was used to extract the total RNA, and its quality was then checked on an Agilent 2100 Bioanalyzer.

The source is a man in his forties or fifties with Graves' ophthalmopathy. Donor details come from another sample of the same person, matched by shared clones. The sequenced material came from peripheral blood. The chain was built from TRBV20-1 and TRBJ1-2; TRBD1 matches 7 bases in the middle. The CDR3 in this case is CSAREPRGRDGYTF. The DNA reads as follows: TGCAGTGCTAGAGAGCCGAGGGGGCGCGACGGCTACACCTTC.